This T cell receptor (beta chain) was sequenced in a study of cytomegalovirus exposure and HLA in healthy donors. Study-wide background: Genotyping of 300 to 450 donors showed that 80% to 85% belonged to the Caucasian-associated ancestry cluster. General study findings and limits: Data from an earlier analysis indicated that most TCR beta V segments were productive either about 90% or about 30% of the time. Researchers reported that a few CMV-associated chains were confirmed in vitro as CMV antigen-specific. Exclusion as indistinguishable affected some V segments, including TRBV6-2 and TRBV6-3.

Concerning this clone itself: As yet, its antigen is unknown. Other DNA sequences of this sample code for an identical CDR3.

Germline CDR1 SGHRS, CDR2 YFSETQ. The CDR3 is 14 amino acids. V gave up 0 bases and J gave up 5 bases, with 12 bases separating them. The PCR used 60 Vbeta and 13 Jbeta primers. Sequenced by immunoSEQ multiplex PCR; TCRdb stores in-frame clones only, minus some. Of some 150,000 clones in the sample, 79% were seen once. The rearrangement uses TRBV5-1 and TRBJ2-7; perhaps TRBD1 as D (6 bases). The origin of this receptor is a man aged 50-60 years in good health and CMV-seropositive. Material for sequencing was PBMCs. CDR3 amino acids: CASSLAQGSHEQYF. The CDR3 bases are TGCGCCAGCAGCTTGGCGCAGGGGTCCCACGAGCAGTACTTC.